Here is one T cell receptor (beta chain) with its context. The target of this receptor is not known. Base qualities are not at hand, and no much larger clone is one base apart. The sample comes from a study of cytomegalovirus exposure and HLA in healthy donors (TCRdb year 2017). In terms of the full investigation: An earlier analysis of some 620 of the donors reported 276 Gb of sequence data and 117 million unique TCR beta sequences obtained from about 200 million T cells. Both class I and class II loci were covered by HLA typing, at four-digit resolution. Alongside the repertoire data, information on donor age, sex, ethnicity and CMV serostatus was compiled. The study aimed to test whether cataloging public T cell receptors could reveal signatures of past pathogen exposure. All discovery cohort repertoires had been generated using a single sequencing platform. To predict cytomegalovirus infection status, the study combined high-throughput TCR immunosequencing, statistical association of individual TCRs with disease status, and machine learning. In a later analysis, previously published TCR beta repertoires from 550 to 700 donors were re-analyzed and high-resolution HLA genotyping was added so that TCR occurrence patterns could be studied. Rather than using new phenotypic data, the later analysis identified candidate immune exposures from TCR beta sequences and from how often those sequences occurred across donors. The number of donors typed differed by locus, with roughly 620-630 for A, B, C, DRB1 and DQB1, around 520 for DQA1, some 570 for DPA1, and some 470 for DPB1. The T cell repertoires of roughly 660 subjects were profiled by immunosequencing and related to cytomegalovirus serostatus. The genetic ancestry cluster associated with self-reported Caucasian donors included roughly 84% of the 398 genotyped donors. A few DR-DQ haplotypes were handled as single units for association and clustering because linkage in the cohort was strong. To decide whether each TCR beta V gene segment behaved as functional or pseudogenic, an earlier analysis of approximately 600 of the donors relied on high-throughput TCR beta sequencing. Among some 410 genotyped donors of the cohort, an average of around 240,000 unique TCR beta nucleotide sequences was sequenced per donor, of which about 18% were non-productive. In a later genetic analysis, genome-wide SNP genotypes for about 55% of the roughly 700 donors were used, and that subset was treated as a discovery cohort. Besides the first cohort of hundreds of subjects, a separate validation cohort made up of 120 different subjects was used. An early release covering more than 500 HLA-typed donors comprised about 300 gigabases of sequencing data and approximately 80 million unique TCR sequences. General conclusions and limits of the study: Because HLA typing was unavailable for some donors at each locus, only the typed subset was used in association tests. In a later analysis, HLA-associated TCR beta chains showed more clonal expansion and lower generation probabilities than non-associated chains that were equally common. Because the 87-base-pair reads could not distinguish some IMGT-functional V segments, including TRBV6-2 and TRBV6-3, those segments were excluded. A group of highly shared sequence variants was considered likely to be a technical artifact of the sequencing pipeline. In an earlier analysis of 587 of the donors, most TCR beta V segments were observed in productive rearrangements about 87% or about 30% of the time, broadly matching IMGT annotations. A later analysis found that TCR association rates varied across HLA loci, with DRB1 alleles showing the most associated TCRs and HLA-C alleles the fewest. Linkage disequilibrium might explain the correlated functional status among segregating V segments, but an unknown experimental factor could not be excluded. When HLA alleles, especially DR and DQ, strongly co-occurred, TCR associations were difficult to assign to individual alleles. In a later analysis, more than 15,000 TCR beta sequences were associated with specific HLA alleles at a false discovery rate of 0.05. According to a later analysis, parvovirus B19, influenza, CMV and Epstein-Barr virus appeared linked to several top co-occurrence clusters. The only immune exposure information available for the cohort was CMV serostatus. V-gene and J-gene trimming of TCR beta chains was associated with a missense DCLRE1C variant in a later genetic analysis, and the association was replicated in an independent cohort. In a later genetic analysis, fewer N-insertions in productive TCRs were reported among donors in an Asian-associated ancestry cluster than the roughly 640-donor mean. According to a later analysis, most CMV-associated TCR beta chains appeared to be HLA-restricted, and the HLA associations seemed to be driven largely by CMV exposure. Only TCR beta chains were sequenced in this cohort, and the absence of alpha or paired-chain data limited detectable features. Roughly uniform sequencing depth across donors was assumed in presence/absence analyses, although this assumption may not hold. Most TCR sequences were observed very rarely across donors, whereas some public TCRs were present in many individuals. A further reported finding was that TCR beta sequences accurately predicted the HLA-A and HLA-B alleles for most subjects in the first cohort. Over 15 rarely observed V segments, including chromosome 9 orphons, were excluded from the earlier analysis of about 600 of the donors because counts were too low. It was suggested by the authors that the approach could potentially be generalized to other disease states and immunological phenotypes. In both the original and validation cohorts, the classifier was reported to diagnose cytomegalovirus status with high specificity and sensitivity. The study listed 150 to 200 TCR beta chains as associated with cytomegalovirus. In vitro tests confirmed that a few of the cytomegalovirus-associated TCR beta chains recognize cytomegalovirus antigens.

V has 3 bases trimmed and J has 1 base trimmed; junction bases matching no gene number 1. Per the germline V gene, SGHNT is the CDR1 and YENEEA is the CDR2. There are 14 amino acids in the CDR3, from cysteine to phenylalanine inclusive. Kept here is only the CDR3 DNA, which spans 42 bases and is read in frame from base 1. Libraries came from the immunoSEQ multiplex PCR assay. The multiplex PCR relied on a mix of 60 forward primers for TCR Vbeta segments and 13 reverse primers for TCR Jbeta segments. The CDR3 region of rearranged TCR beta genes was amplified from genomic DNA by a multiplex PCR assay. On the Illumina HiSeq System, the amplified TCR beta libraries were sequenced as 87-base-pair reads. From the authors' description of their analysis: Across the 500 to 850 repertoires, a later analysis counted around 80 million unique TCR beta chains, roughly 11 million of which were shared by at least two donors. Raw reads were error-corrected and collapsed into unique sequences with a nearest-neighbor algorithm that merged closely related sequences to remove PCR and sequencing errors. CDR3 sequences were aligned to IMGT reference sequences to assign V, D and J gene segments. For a sequence to be retained, a match of at least six nucleotides was required to both a V gene segment and a J gene segment. A rearrangement was called productive if the CDR3 had no stop codons and remained in frame with V and J, and every other rearrangement was called non-productive. Following IMGT convention, CDR3 was defined as the stretch from the second conserved V-encoded cysteine to the conserved J-encoded phenylalanine. In an earlier analysis of more than 550 of the donors, sequences lacking an unambiguous match to a single V gene segment were excluded. An earlier analysis of 587 of the donors classified V segments as functional when productive rearrangements were above 56.7% and as segregating when the standard deviation between donors was above 5%. A statistical classification framework was built for diagnosing cytomegalovirus status from the catalog of TCR beta chain sequences. A later analysis assigned V and J genes by comparing TCR nucleotide sequences with IMGT/GENE-DB human TR gene sequences. In a later analysis, CDR3 sequences and most-parsimonious VDJ recombination scenarios were assigned using the TCRdist pipeline. In a later analysis, each TCR beta chain was defined by its CDR3 amino acid sequence together with its V-gene family, and reads lacking a unique V-gene family were excluded. As a way to deal with suspected cross-contamination and a sequencing artifact, a later analysis dropped over 550 nucleotide sequences that were highly shared and had low generation probability. For each public chain, a later analysis derived a clonal expansion index from normalized ranks of inferred template counts within each repertoire. In a later analysis, generation probabilities were computed with a VDJ recombination model fitted to out-of-frame rearrangements, and the resulting probabilities were checked against IGoR. In a later analysis, TCR-TCR, TCR-HLA and TCR-CMV co-occurrence was scored with hypergeometric tests, and a repertoire-size bias correction was applied to TCR pairs. False discovery rates were estimated in a later analysis by permuting HLA or CMV assignments 20 times. In a later analysis, co-occurring TCRs were grouped with DBSCAN, and TCRdist sequence similarity was added when clustering was performed within HLA-allele-positive subsets. Co-occurrence clustering excluded repertoires with fewer than 30,000 or more than 120,000 public chains, plus five with anomalous nucleotide sharing. Drawn from immuneACCESS, this table holds only the in-frame rearrangements with V and J called that TCRdb kept. Clones are partly lost; checked studies trace under half to an unresolved V gene and leave the rest unexplained. The V and J calls and clone size are taken from that table; D and trimming were inferred from the DNA. For this sample the table gives over 85,000 clones, of which 69% were detected only once. The top ten clonotypes cover 1.2% of the sample.

The cohort consisted of 670 or so healthy bone marrow donors. Cohort members were all nominally healthy when sampled, although unrecorded immune exposures were likely present. The donor tested CMV seronegative and was one of the 352 seronegative cohort members. Every donor gave a peripheral blood sample, and the peripheral blood mononuclear cells from that sample were used for TCR beta sequencing. The Qiagen DNeasy Blood Extraction Kit was used to extract genomic DNA from the blood cell samples. The receptor was derived from a female donor in good health and CMV-seronegative. The chain was built from TRBV11-3 and TRBJ1-1; 8 junctional bases match TRBD1. The material sequenced was PBMCs. CDR3 region: CASSLGTGNTEAFF. The DNA is TGTGCCAGCAGCTTGGGGACAGGGAACACTGAAGCTTTCTTT.